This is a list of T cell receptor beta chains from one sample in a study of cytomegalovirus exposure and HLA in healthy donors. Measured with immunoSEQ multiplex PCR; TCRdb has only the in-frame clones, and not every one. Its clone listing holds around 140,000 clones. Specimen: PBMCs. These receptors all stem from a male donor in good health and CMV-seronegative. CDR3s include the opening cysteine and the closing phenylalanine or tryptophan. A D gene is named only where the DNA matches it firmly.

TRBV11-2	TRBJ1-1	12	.	TGTGCCAGCAGCCCAAACAGGGTTTGGGCTTTCTTT	CASSPNRVWAFF
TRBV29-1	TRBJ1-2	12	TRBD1	TGCAGTACCGGGACAGATAGTTCCGTCTACACCTTC	CSTGTDSSVYTF
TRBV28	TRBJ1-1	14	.	TGTGCCAGCATCGTTGCCGGGGTTAACACTGAAGCTTTCTTT	CASIVAGVNTEAFF
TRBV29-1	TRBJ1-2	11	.	TGCAGCGTCGCCAAAGACTTCCCTCACACCTTC	CSVAKDFPHTF
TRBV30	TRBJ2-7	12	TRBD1	TGTGCCTGGAGGACAGGGGCCTACGAGCAGTACTTC	CAWRTGAYEQYF
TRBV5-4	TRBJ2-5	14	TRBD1	TGTGCCAGCAGTACTGGGACAGCTCAAGAGACCCAGTACTTC	CASSTGTAQETQYF
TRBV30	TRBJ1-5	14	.	TGTGCCTGGAGCCGGGATCTGGGCAATCAGCCCCAGCATTTT	CAWSRDLGNQPQHF
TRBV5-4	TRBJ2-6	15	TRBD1	TGTGCCAGCGGGACAGGGGCTGCTGGGGCCAACGTCCTGACTTTC	CASGTGAAGANVLTF
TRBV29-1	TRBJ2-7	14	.	TGCAGCGTTGAAGCATGGGGGGAACCCTACGAGCAGTACTTC	CSVEAWGEPYEQYF
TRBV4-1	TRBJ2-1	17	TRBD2	TGCGCCAGCAGCCAAGATGGTCTAGCGGCTTCCTACAATGAGCAGTTCTTC	CASSQDGLAASYNEQFF
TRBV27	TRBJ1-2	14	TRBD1	TGTGCCAGCAGTCTGACAGGGGGCAACTATGGCTACACCTTC	CASSLTGGNYGYTF
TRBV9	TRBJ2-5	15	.	TGTGCCAGCAGCGTAGACGGCAGCGCCCTTGAGACCCAGTACTTC	CASSVDGSALETQYF
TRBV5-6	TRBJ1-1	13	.	TGTGCCAGCAGCTTTTGGGTGAGGGTTGAAGCTTTCTTT	CASSFWVRVEAFF
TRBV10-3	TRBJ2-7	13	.	TGTGCCATCAGTGACGGACAGTCCTACGAGCAGTACTTC	CAISDGQSYEQYF
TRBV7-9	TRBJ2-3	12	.	TGTGCCAGCAGCGTAGGCGCAGATACGCAGTATTTT	CASSVGADTQYF
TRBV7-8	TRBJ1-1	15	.	TGTGCCAGCAGCCCTCCCGGGACTCCAAGGACTGAAGCTTTCTTT	CASSPPGTPRTEAFF
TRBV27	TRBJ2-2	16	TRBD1	TGTGCCAGCACCACAAACAGGGGATCTAACACCGGGGAGCTGTTTTTT	CASTTNRGSNTGELFF
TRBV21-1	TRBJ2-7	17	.	TGTGCCAGCAGCAAAGGTCGGGGGGATCTGCCTTGCTACGAGCAGTACTTC	CASSKGRGDLPCYEQYF
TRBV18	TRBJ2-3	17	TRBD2	TGTGCCAGCTCACCAGAGCTAGCGGGGGGTAGCACAGATACGCAGTATTTT	CASSPELAGGSTDTQYF
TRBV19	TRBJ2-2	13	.	TGTGCCGGGAGAGTACCAAACACCGGGGAGCTGTTTTTT	CAGRVPNTGELFF
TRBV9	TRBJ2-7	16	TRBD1	TGTGCCAGCAGCGTCGGACCCGGGACAGCGATCTACGAGCAGTACTTC	CASSVGPGTAIYEQYF
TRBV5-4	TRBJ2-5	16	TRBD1	TGTGCCAGCAGCTTGGAGGACAGGGGCCTGCAAGAGACCCAGTACTTC	CASSLEDRGLQETQYF
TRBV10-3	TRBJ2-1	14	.	TGTGCCATCAGTGCAAAGGGGCCGGTGGATGAGCAGTTCTTC	CAISAKGPVDEQFF
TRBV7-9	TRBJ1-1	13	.	TGTGCCAGCAGCTCGTCAGGGAACACTGAAGCTTTCTTT	CASSSSGNTEAFF
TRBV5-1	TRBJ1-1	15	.	TGCGCCAGCAGGTCCGGACACCTCATGAACACTGAAGCTTTCTTT	CASRSGHLMNTEAFF
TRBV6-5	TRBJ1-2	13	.	TGTGCCAGCAGTACAGGGTTATTCTATGGCTACACCTTC	CASSTGLFYGYTF
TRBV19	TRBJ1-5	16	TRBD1	TGTGCCAGTAGTACCGTGACAGGGAATAGCAATCAGCCCCAGCATTTT	CASSTVTGNSNQPQHF
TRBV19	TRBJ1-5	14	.	TGTGCCAGTACCCGTCTTCAGGGCTTTCAGCCCCAGCATTTT	CASTRLQGFQPQHF
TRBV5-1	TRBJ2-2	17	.	TGCGCCAGCAGCTTCAGGACAGAGGGGAGAGGACCCCCCCAGCTGTTTTTT	CASSFRTEGRGPPQLFF
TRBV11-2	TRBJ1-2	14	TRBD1	TGTGCCAGCAGCTTCTGGGACAGAGAGCCGGGATACACCTTC	CASSFWDREPGYTF
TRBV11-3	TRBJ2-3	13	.	TGTGCCAGCAGCTTTAGTTACTGGGATACGCAGTATTTT	CASSFSYWDTQYF
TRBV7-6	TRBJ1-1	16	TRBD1	TGTGCCAGCAGCTCCTCCAGGGGGCGGCAGGACACTGAAGCTTTCTTT	CASSSSRGRQDTEAFF
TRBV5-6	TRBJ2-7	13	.	TGTGCCAGCAGGCCCCGGGGCTCCTACGAGCAGTACTTC	CASRPRGSYEQYF
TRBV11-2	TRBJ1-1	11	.	TGTGCCAGCAGCTGGTTAGAGGAAGCTTTCTTT	CASSWLEEAFF
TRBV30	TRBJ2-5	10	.	TGTGCCTGGGGAGAAGAGACCCAGTACTTC	CAWGEETQYF
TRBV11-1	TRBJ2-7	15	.	TGTGCCAGCAGCTTAACAGGAAGAAGGGCCTACGAGCAGTACTTC	CASSLTGRRAYEQYF
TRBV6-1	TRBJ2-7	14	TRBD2	TGTGCCAGCAAACTAGCGGGAGTCTTCTACGAGCAGTACTTC	CASKLAGVFYEQYF
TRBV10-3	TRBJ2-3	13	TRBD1	TGTGCCATCAGCCTGGGACAGACAGATACGCAGTATTTT	CAISLGQTDTQYF
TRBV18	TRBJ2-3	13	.	TGTGCCAGCTTACTAACTCGCACAGATACGCAGTATTTT	CASLLTRTDTQYF
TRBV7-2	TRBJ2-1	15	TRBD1	TGTGCCAGCAGCTCAACCAGGGACAGCTACAATGAGCAGTTCTTC	CASSSTRDSYNEQFF
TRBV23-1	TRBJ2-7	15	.	.	CAYFCLSQVVYEQYF
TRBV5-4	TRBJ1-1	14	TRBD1	TGTGCCAGCAGCCCAGGGGGTGGTGGCACTGAAGCTTTCTTT	CASSPGGGGTEAFF
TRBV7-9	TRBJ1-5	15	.	TGTGCCAGCAGCAGCGGGTCGGGGTTTAGGCAGCCCCAGCATTTT	CASSSGSGFRQPQHF
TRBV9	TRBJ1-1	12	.	TGTGCCAGCAGCGCCCAGAACACTGAAGCTTTCTTT	CASSAQNTEAFF
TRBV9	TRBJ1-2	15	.	TGTGCCAGCAGCGCACAGCCGGAGGGTACCTATGGCTACACCTTC	CASSAQPEGTYGYTF
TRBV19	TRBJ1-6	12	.	TGTGCCAGTAGTATCGTTGATTCACCCCTCCACTTT	CASSIVDSPLHF
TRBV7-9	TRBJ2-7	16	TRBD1	TGTGCCAGCAGCTTAGCCCTCGTTGGACAGGGCAGTGAGCAGTACTTC	CASSLALVGQGSEQYF
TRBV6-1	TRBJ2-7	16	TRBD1	TGTGCCAGCAGTGAAGATCCCGGGACAGGAGTCTACGAGCAGTACTTC	CASSEDPGTGVYEQYF
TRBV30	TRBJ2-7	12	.	TGTGCCGGGAGGAAAGGGAGAGGCGAGCAGTACTTC	CAGRKGRGEQYF
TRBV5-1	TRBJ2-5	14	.	TGCGCCAGCAGCTTATCAGGGGCAGGGGAGACCCAGTACTTC	CASSLSGAGETQYF
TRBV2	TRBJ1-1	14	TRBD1	TGTGCCAGCAGCTTAGGACAGGGGGCTCTCGAAGCTTTCTTT	CASSLGQGALEAFF
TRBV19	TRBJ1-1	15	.	TGTGCCAGTAACTCGAAGGTGGGGGGGTGGACTGAAGCTTTCTTT	CASNSKVGGWTEAFF
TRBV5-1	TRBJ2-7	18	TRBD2	TGCGCCAGCAGCTTGGCGGAGCTAGCGGGAACTTATAACTACGAGCAGTACTTC	CASSLAELAGTYNYEQYF
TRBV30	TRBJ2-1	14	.	TGTGCCTGGAGTGTATTTTCCTCGTACAATGAGCAGTTCTTC	CAWSVFSSYNEQFF
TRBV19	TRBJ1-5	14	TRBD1	TGTGCCAGTAGTTCGGGACAGGGCGGGCAGCCCCAGCATTTT	CASSSGQGGQPQHF